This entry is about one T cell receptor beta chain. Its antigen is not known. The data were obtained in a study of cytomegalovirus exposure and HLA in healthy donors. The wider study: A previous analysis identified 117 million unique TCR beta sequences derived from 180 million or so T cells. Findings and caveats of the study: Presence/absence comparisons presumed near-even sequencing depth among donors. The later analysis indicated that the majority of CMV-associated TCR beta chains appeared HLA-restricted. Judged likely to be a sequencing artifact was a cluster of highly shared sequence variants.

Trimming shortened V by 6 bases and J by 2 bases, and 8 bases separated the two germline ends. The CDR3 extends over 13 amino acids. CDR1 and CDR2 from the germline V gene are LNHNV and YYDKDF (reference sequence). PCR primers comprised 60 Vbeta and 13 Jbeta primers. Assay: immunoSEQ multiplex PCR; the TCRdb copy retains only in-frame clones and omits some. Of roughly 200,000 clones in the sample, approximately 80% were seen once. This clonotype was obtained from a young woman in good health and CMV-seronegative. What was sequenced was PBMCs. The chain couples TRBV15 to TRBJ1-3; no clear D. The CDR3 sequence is CATRISAGNTIYF. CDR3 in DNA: TGTGCCACCAGGATCAGCGCTGGAAACACCATATATTTT.